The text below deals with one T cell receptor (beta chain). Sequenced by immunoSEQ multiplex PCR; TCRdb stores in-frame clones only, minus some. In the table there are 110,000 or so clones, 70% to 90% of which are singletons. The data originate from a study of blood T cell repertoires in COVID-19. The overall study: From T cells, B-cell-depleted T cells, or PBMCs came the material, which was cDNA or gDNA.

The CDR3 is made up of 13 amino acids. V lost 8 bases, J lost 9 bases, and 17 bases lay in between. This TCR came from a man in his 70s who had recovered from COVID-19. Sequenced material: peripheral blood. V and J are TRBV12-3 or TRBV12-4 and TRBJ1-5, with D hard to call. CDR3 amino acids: CASGPGSNGPQHF. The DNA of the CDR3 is TGTGCCAGCGGTCCGGGGAGCAACGGGCCCCAGCATTTT.